Reported below is one T cell receptor beta chain. Antigen specificity is unknown. The source of the sample is a study of shared clonotypes between healthy human individuals. About the study: Three plates each covered CD4 naive and memory; CD8 naive two, CD8 memory one. Regarding the study as a whole: A small donor pool kept down the genetic and exposure-history diversity that was represented. Estimated richness values were generally larger in naive subsets than in memory subsets.

Germline V gives CDR1 SGHTS, CDR2 YDEGEE. This CDR3 has 10 amino acids. V was clipped by 4 bases and J by 9 bases, with 8 bases between them. CD45RO negativity and positive selection for CCR7 defined naive CD8 cells, a population that excluded terminally differentiated effector memory CD45RA+ cells. Each subset's genomic DNA was split evenly across several immunoSEQ plates. Clones were read by immunoSEQ multiplex PCR, and TCRdb kept only the in-frame ones, dropping some. This sample has some 2,100,000 clones; under 95% occur once, and the top ten carry 1.5% to 2%. The chain is built from TRBV5-8 and TRBJ2-7; the D is unclear. The sample taken for sequencing was naive CD8+ T cells from PBMCs. The origin of this receptor is a man between 18 and 29 years old in good health. Some clones in this sample may be carry-over from other donors' samples. The DNA for the CDR3 is TGTGCCAGCAGCCTAGGCGCGCAGTACTTC. Translating it yields CASSLGAQYF.